This TCR beta chain comes out of a study of T cells in Graves' hyperthyroidism and ophthalmopathy. Many counts were recorded for this clonotype. Compared with germline, one end of the junction differs, possibly owing to a read error. RNA transcripts were the template for amplifying TCR beta CDR3 regions. The HTBI set primed first-round TCR CDR3 RT-PCR. TCRdb called the multiplex PCR reads again in MiXCR, with one record for every CDR3 protein. The sample gives 640,000 or so distinct CDR3 sequences, around 14% of which show up once; 7% to 9% is in the top ten. Sequenced material: blood. The receptor's source is a woman aged 18-29 years with Graves' ophthalmopathy.

CDR3 in amino acids: CASSETTFSFEQYF. CDR3 nucleotide sequence: TGTGCCAGCAGCGAAACGACCTTCTCCTTCGAGCAGTACTTC. The chain carries TRBV7-9 and TRBJ2-7; D is ambiguous. Per germline, CDR1 SEHNR and CDR2 FQNEAQ (reference sequence). CDR3 length: 14 residues. Using reference TRBV7-9 and TRBJ2-7 for the parts outside the CDR3, the full variable domain is DTGVSQNPRHKITKRGQNVTFRCDPISEHNRLYWYRQTLGQGPEFLTYFQNEAQLEKSRLLSDRFSAERPKGSFSTLEIQRTEQGDSAMYLCASSETTFSFEQYFGPGTRLTVT.